Following are 7 T cell receptor beta chains from one sample sequenced in a study of early T cells in non-severe SARS-CoV-2 infection. TCRdb redid the calling of the 5' RACE reads with MiXCR, one entry per CDR3 protein. The data contain about 60,000 distinct CDR3 sequences, 11% of them singletons. Specimen: whole blood, collected at baseline. The receptors come from an adult who was a healthcare worker with PCR-confirmed SARS-CoV-2 infection or an uninfected control (not recorded which).

This clonotype was detected a few times. The chain recombines TRBV3-1 with TRBJ1-1; TRBD1 aligns across 8 bases. Trimming took 4 bases from V and 4 from J; bases not matched to a gene: 8. The V gene's germline CDR1 is LGHDT and CDR2 YNNKEL (reference sequence). This CDR3 is built from 15 residues. Written as DNA, the CDR3 is TGTGCCAGCAGCCCCACGACAGGGACAGGCACTGAAGCTTTCTTT. Translation: CASSPTTGTGTEAFF.

At least ten counts were recorded for this clonotype. The chain joins TRBV18 to TRBJ1-6, with D perhaps TRBD1 (5 bases). The CDR3 runs 21 residues. CDR1 and CDR2 from the germline V gene are KGHSH and LQKENI. Trimming left V 3 bases short and J 0 bases short, with 24 bases between. The CDR3 DNA sequence: TGTGCCAGCTCACCTGATGCCAGGGCTCCCGGTTATAGCTCCTATAATTCACCCCTCCACTTT. Protein product: CASSPDARAPGYSSYNSPLHF.

The J gene is TRBJ2-1, the V gene TRBV2; D may match TRBD1 or TRBD2 (5 bases each). Trimming removed 7 bases from V and 6 bases from J, with 19 bases in between. Germline assignment: CDR1 SNHLY and CDR2 FYNNEI. The CDR3 has 15 residues. The CDR3 here is CASTVTGLAGNEQFF. The CDR3, as DNA: TGTGCCAGCACCGTAACGGGGCTAGCAGGCAATGAGCAGTTCTTC.

This clonotype was recorded at least ten times. CDR3 region: CASSVGTGGRGYTF. The CDR3 nucleotides read TGTGCCAGCAGCGTAGGGACAGGGGGCCGTGGCTACACCTTC. The J gene is TRBJ1-2, the V gene TRBV9, with 11 bases fitting TRBD1. Trimming removed 0 bases from V and 7 bases from J; junction bases left unmatched: 2. This CDR3 has 14 residues. The germline CDR1 and CDR2 sequences are SGDLS and YYNGEE.

In its sample, this clonotype was seen many times. The V and J genes are TRBV12-3 or TRBV12-4 and TRBJ2-3; the D gene is possibly TRBD2 (6 bases). This CDR3 is 16 amino acids long. Trimming left V 3 bases short and J 5 bases short, with 18 bases between. CDR3 sequence: CASSLAPWGVVDTQYF. CDR3 DNA: TGTGCCAGCAGTTTGGCCCCATGGGGGGTCGTAGATACGCAGTATTTT.

This clonotype was counted only a few times. Written as DNA, the CDR3 is TGCAGTGCTTCGGGACCTGAGAACACCGGGGAGCTGTTTTTT. Amino acids: CSASGPENTGELFF. This chain joins TRBV20-1 and TRBJ2-2; D possibly matches TRBD1 or TRBD2 (5 bases each). The CDR3 has 14 amino acids. Trimming shortened V by 5 bases and J by 1 base, and 11 bases separated the two germline ends. Germline-derived CDR1 and CDR2 are DFQATT and SNEGSKA (reference sequence).

The chain employs TRBV9 and TRBJ2-5; 10 nucleotides agree with TRBD1. Germline trimming cut 2 bases from V and 5 bases from J; bases unmatched to any gene: 0. The CDR3 covers 13 residues. Per the germline V gene, CDR1 is SGDLS and CDR2 is YYNGEE. The CDR3 loop reads CASSVGQGETQYF. CDR3 DNA: TGTGCCAGCAGCGTGGGACAGGGGGAGACCCAGTACTTC.